This T cell receptor beta chain appears in the sequencing data of a study of synovial regulatory T cells in juvenile arthritis. Donors were around 11 juvenile idiopathic arthritis patients with active disease, 3 polyarticular and 8 oligoarticular. Worth noting for this clone: Its specificity is unknown.

Study-wide findings and caveats: Largely private between patients, iaTreg TCR repertoires showed partial overlap with synovial Teff and blood CPL repertoires. iaTreg cells shared more CDR3 sequences with synovial Tregs than other blood Tregs did. Inflammation-associated Treg cells in blood had less TCR diversity than the remaining blood Treg cells.

The repertoire was sequenced with immunoSEQ multiplex PCR; TCRdb's copy has only in-frame clones and lacks some. This sample contains 9,000 to 10,000 clones. The sequenced sample consisted of Treg cells from blood. Subset defined: remaining (HLA-DR-negative) circulating blood Treg cells. This receptor was obtained from a donor aged 2-35 years with juvenile idiopathic arthritis.

The CDR3 here is CSAIAFF. The chain is built from TRBV20-1 and TRBJ1-1. This CDR3 comprises 7 residues. Only the protein is on record. Germline values: CDR1 DFQATT, CDR2 SNEGSKA (reference sequence).